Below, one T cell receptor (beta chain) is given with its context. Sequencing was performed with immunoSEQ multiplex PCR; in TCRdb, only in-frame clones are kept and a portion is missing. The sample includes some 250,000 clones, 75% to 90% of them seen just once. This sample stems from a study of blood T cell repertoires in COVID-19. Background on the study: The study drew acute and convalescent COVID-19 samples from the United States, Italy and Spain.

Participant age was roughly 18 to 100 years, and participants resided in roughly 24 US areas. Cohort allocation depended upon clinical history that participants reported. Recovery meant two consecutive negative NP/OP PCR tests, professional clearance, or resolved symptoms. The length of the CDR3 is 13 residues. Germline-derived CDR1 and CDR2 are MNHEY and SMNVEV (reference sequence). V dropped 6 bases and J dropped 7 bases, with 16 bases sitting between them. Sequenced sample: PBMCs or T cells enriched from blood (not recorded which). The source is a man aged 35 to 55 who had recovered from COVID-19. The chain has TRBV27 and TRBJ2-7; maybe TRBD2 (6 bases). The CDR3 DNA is TGTGCCAGCAGCTTAGCCGCCCGGGGGGAGCAGTACTTC. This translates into CASSLAARGEQYF.